These T cell receptor beta chains were read from a single sample in a study of OX40 agonist ivuxolimab in advanced cancers. The data were produced by immunoSEQ multiplex PCR, yet TCRdb's version contains in-frame clones alone and is incomplete. The data hold 100,000 or so clones, with around 90% observed a single time. Sequenced material: CD4+ or CD8+ T cells sorted from blood, taken in a trial of the OX40 agonist ivuxolimab. These receptors were obtained from an adult with an advanced solid tumor such as melanoma, head and neck, liver or kidney cancer. The CDR3 runs from the conserved cysteine through the conserved F or W. Each record gives: clone size, CDR3 length, V gene, J gene, D gene, CDR3 DNA, CDR3 protein. The D gene is left open where the match is weak. Size is omitted from some rows. Given values are once, few, many or a class for expanded clones.

clone_size: NA
cdr3_length: 13
v_call: TRBV12-5
j_call: TRBJ2-1
d_call: NA
cdr3_nt: TGTGCTAGTGGTTTGGGCCTCAACAATGAGCAGTTCTTC
cdr3_aa: CASGLGLNNEQFF

clone_size: NA
cdr3_length: 15
v_call: TRBV5-5
j_call: TRBJ2-5
d_call: TRBD1
cdr3_nt: TGTGCCAGCAGCTCCGGACAGGGGGCTGGAGAGACCCAGTACTTC
cdr3_aa: CASSSGQGAGETQYF

clone_size: once
cdr3_length: 13
v_call: TRBV6-1
j_call: TRBJ2-2
d_call: TRBD1
cdr3_nt: TGTGCCTTCCGGGACAGGAACACCGGGGAGCTGTTTTTT
cdr3_aa: CAFRDRNTGELFF

clone_size: NA
cdr3_length: 15
v_call: TRBV6-5
j_call: TRBJ1-1
d_call: TRBD1
cdr3_nt: TGTGCCAGCAGTTTGGGGACAGGGATATTCACTGAAGCTTTCTTT
cdr3_aa: CASSLGTGIFTEAFF

clone_size: NA
cdr3_length: 14
v_call: TRBV5-4
j_call: TRBJ2-7
d_call: NA
cdr3_nt: TGTGCCAGCAGCTTGGGTCCCGCTTCCTACGAGCAGTACTTC
cdr3_aa: CASSLGPASYEQYF

clone_size: NA
cdr3_length: 17
v_call: TRBV4-1
j_call: TRBJ2-7
d_call: TRBD2
cdr3_nt: TGCGCCAGCAGCCAAGCGGGTCCACTAGCGGGGGACTACGAGCAGTACTTC
cdr3_aa: CASSQAGPLAGDYEQYF

clone_size: NA
cdr3_length: 15
v_call: TRBV11-2
j_call: TRBJ2-1
d_call: NA
cdr3_nt: TGTGCCAGCAGCCTTTACCGCCTCTCCTACAATGAGCAGTTCTTC
cdr3_aa: CASSLYRLSYNEQFF

clone_size: NA
cdr3_length: 11
v_call: TRBV6-5
j_call: TRBJ2-1
d_call: NA
cdr3_nt: TGTGCCAGCAGCCTAGGGGATGAGCAGTTCTTC
cdr3_aa: CASSLGDEQFF

clone_size: few
cdr3_length: 13
v_call: TRBV27
j_call: TRBJ2-1
d_call: NA
cdr3_nt: TGTGCCAGCAGTTACGACAGTTACAATGAGCAGTTCTTC
cdr3_aa: CASSYDSYNEQFF

clone_size: NA
cdr3_length: 11
v_call: TRBV7-8
j_call: TRBJ2-1
d_call: TRBD2
cdr3_nt: TGTGCCAGCAGCTCGGGGGGGGAGCAGTTCTTC
cdr3_aa: CASSSGGEQFF

clone_size: NA
cdr3_length: 14
v_call: TRBV6-6
j_call: TRBJ1-1
d_call: NA
cdr3_nt: TGTGCCAGCAATTTTGGGGTAGGGGGCACTGAAGCTTTCTTT
cdr3_aa: CASNFGVGGTEAFF

clone_size: NA
cdr3_length: 14
v_call: TRBV5-5
j_call: TRBJ2-7
d_call: TRBD2
cdr3_nt: TGTGCCAGCAGCTCTAGCGGGGGGGCGAACGAGCAGTACTTC
cdr3_aa: CASSSSGGANEQYF

clone_size: NA
cdr3_length: 13
v_call: TRBV29-1
j_call: TRBJ2-7
d_call: NA
cdr3_nt: TGCAGCGTTGAAGGCGGGGACCCCTACGAGCAGTACTTC
cdr3_aa: CSVEGGDPYEQYF

clone_size: NA
cdr3_length: 14
v_call: TRBV5-4
j_call: TRBJ2-7
d_call: NA
cdr3_nt: TGTGCCAGCAGCTTGGAGGGGGAGGCCTACGAGCAGTACTTC
cdr3_aa: CASSLEGEAYEQYF

clone_size: NA
cdr3_length: 15
v_call: TRBV29-1
j_call: TRBJ2-5
d_call: NA
cdr3_nt: TGCAGCGTTGAAGATCCCTCGACAGCCCAAGAGACCCAGTACTTC
cdr3_aa: CSVEDPSTAQETQYF

clone_size: NA
cdr3_length: 16
v_call: TRBV6-6
j_call: TRBJ2-7
d_call: TRBD2
cdr3_nt: TGTGCCAGCAGTCTCCTGACTAGCCGCGTATGGGGCGAGCAGTACTTC
cdr3_aa: CASSLLTSRVWGEQYF

clone_size: NA
cdr3_length: 15
v_call: TRBV6-5
j_call: TRBJ1-6
d_call: NA
cdr3_nt: TGTGCCAGCAGTGACTGGGGGGCCGCCCATTCACCCCTCCACTTT
cdr3_aa: CASSDWGAAHSPLHF

clone_size: NA
cdr3_length: 18
v_call: TRBV7-6
j_call: TRBJ2-5
d_call: TRBD2
cdr3_nt: TGTGCCAGCAGCTTATGGGGAGGGGCAGGAGTCGTGTTGGAGACCCAGTACTTC
cdr3_aa: CASSLWGGAGVVLETQYF

clone_size: NA
cdr3_length: 11
v_call: TRBV30
j_call: TRBJ2-1
d_call: NA
cdr3_nt: TGTGCCTCGCTTTGGGTGGATGAGCAGTTCTTC
cdr3_aa: CASLWVDEQFF

clone_size: NA
cdr3_length: 13
v_call: TRBV7-7
j_call: TRBJ2-7
d_call: TRBD2
cdr3_nt: TGTGCCAGCAGCGTACTAGCGGGTACCGAGCAGTACTTC
cdr3_aa: CASSVLAGTEQYF

clone_size: NA
cdr3_length: 13
v_call: TRBV6-1
j_call: TRBJ2-5
d_call: NA
cdr3_nt: TGTGCCAGCAGTGAATGGACAGCACATGGCCAGTACTTC
cdr3_aa: CASSEWTAHGQYF

clone_size: NA
cdr3_length: 16
v_call: TRBV10-3
j_call: TRBJ1-6
d_call: NA
cdr3_nt: TGTGCCATCAGTGAGGATGAGAGCTCCTATAATTCACCCCTCCACTTT
cdr3_aa: CAISEDESSYNSPLHF

clone_size: NA
cdr3_length: 13
v_call: TRBV11-2
j_call: TRBJ1-2
d_call: TRBD1
cdr3_nt: TGTGCCAGCAGCTTAGGGACAGGAGAGGGCTACACCTTC
cdr3_aa: CASSLGTGEGYTF

clone_size: NA
cdr3_length: 14
v_call: TRBV4-3
j_call: TRBJ2-7
d_call: TRBD2
cdr3_nt: TGCGCCAGCAGCCAAGGGGGACTATTTTACGAGCAGTACTTC
cdr3_aa: CASSQGGLFYEQYF

clone_size: NA
cdr3_length: 16
v_call: TRBV9
j_call: TRBJ2-1
d_call: TRBD1
cdr3_nt: TGTGCCAGCAGCCCCCGTAGACAGGGGGGCGACAATGAGCAGTTCTTC
cdr3_aa: CASSPRRQGGDNEQFF

clone_size: NA
cdr3_length: 14
v_call: TRBV9
j_call: TRBJ2-7
d_call: NA
cdr3_nt: TGTGCCAGCAGCGTAGGACTTCCTTCCTACGAGCAGTACTTC
cdr3_aa: CASSVGLPSYEQYF

clone_size: NA
cdr3_length: 14
v_call: TRBV29-1
j_call: TRBJ2-7
d_call: TRBD2
cdr3_nt: TGCAGCGTTTTCTCCCAGCGGGGGAGCTACGAGCAGTACTTC
cdr3_aa: CSVFSQRGSYEQYF

clone_size: NA
cdr3_length: 13
v_call: TRBV6-5
j_call: TRBJ2-1
d_call: NA
cdr3_nt: TGTGCCAGCAGTTACCTACAAGGAGATGAGCAGTTCTTC
cdr3_aa: CASSYLQGDEQFF

clone_size: NA
cdr3_length: 17
v_call: TRBV7-2
j_call: TRBJ2-1
d_call: NA
cdr3_nt: TGTGCCAGCAGCCTCAGGCCCGGGCCCCAAGGCTACAATGAGCAGTTCTTC
cdr3_aa: CASSLRPGPQGYNEQFF

clone_size: NA
cdr3_length: 12
v_call: TRBV29-1
j_call: TRBJ2-3
d_call: NA
cdr3_nt: TGCAGCGTTGTGGCAGAAACAGATACGCAGTATTTT
cdr3_aa: CSVVAETDTQYF

clone_size: once
cdr3_length: 13
v_call: TRBV19
j_call: TRBJ2-7
d_call: TRBD2
cdr3_nt: TGTGCCAGTAGTATGACTAGCGGGTACGAGCAGTACTTC
cdr3_aa: CASSMTSGYEQYF

clone_size: NA
cdr3_length: 14
v_call: TRBV2
j_call: TRBJ1-1
d_call: NA
cdr3_nt: TGTGCCAGCACCACAGACAGCCAGAACACTGAAGCTTTCTTT
cdr3_aa: CASTTDSQNTEAFF

clone_size: NA
cdr3_length: 14
v_call: TRBV14
j_call: TRBJ1-1
d_call: NA
cdr3_nt: TGTGCCAGCAGCCTCCTGGCCTTCGGGGCTGAAGCTTTCTTT
cdr3_aa: CASSLLAFGAEAFF

clone_size: once
cdr3_length: 13
v_call: TRBV11-2
j_call: TRBJ2-7
d_call: NA
cdr3_nt: TGTGCCAGCAGCTTGGGCGAGGGGAACGAGCAGTACTTC
cdr3_aa: CASSLGEGNEQYF

clone_size: NA
cdr3_length: 17
v_call: TRBV27
j_call: TRBJ2-7
d_call: TRBD1
cdr3_nt: TGTGCCAGCAGTGGCGGGGCTCCCGGGACAGGGGCTTACGAGCAGTACTTC
cdr3_aa: CASSGGAPGTGAYEQYF

clone_size: NA
cdr3_length: 15
v_call: TRBV11-3
j_call: TRBJ2-3
d_call: NA
cdr3_nt: TGTGCCAGCAGCCCGGGGCGCAAGCTCACAGATACGCAGTATTTT
cdr3_aa: CASSPGRKLTDTQYF

clone_size: once
cdr3_length: 12
v_call: TRBV4-2
j_call: TRBJ2-1
d_call: NA
cdr3_nt: TGTGCCAGCAGCCAGGGCGCTGGTGAGCAGTTCTTC
cdr3_aa: CASSQGAGEQFF

clone_size: NA
cdr3_length: 14
v_call: TRBV14
j_call: TRBJ2-1
d_call: TRBD2
cdr3_nt: TGTGCCAGCAGCCATAGCGGGGGTTACAATGAGCAGTTCTTC
cdr3_aa: CASSHSGGYNEQFF

clone_size: NA
cdr3_length: 12
v_call: TRBV6-1
j_call: TRBJ1-1
d_call: NA
cdr3_nt: TGTGCCAGCAGTGAAGCAGGGACGGTAACTTTCTTT
cdr3_aa: CASSEAGTVTFF

clone_size: NA
cdr3_length: 14
v_call: TRBV9
j_call: TRBJ1-5
d_call: NA
cdr3_nt: TGTGCCAGCAGCGTGGGGTTGGGGAATCAGCCCCAGCATTTT
cdr3_aa: CASSVGLGNQPQHF

clone_size: NA
cdr3_length: 15
v_call: TRBV7-9
j_call: TRBJ2-3
d_call: NA
cdr3_nt: TGTGCCAGCAGCTTAAGGCTGGATGGCACAGATACGCAGTATTTT
cdr3_aa: CASSLRLDGTDTQYF

clone_size: NA
cdr3_length: 13
v_call: TRBV9
j_call: TRBJ1-4
d_call: NA
cdr3_nt: TGTGCCAGCAGCGTTTCCCCCGCTAAGGAACTGTTTTTT
cdr3_aa: CASSVSPAKELFF

clone_size: NA
cdr3_length: 14
v_call: TRBV5-8
j_call: TRBJ2-1
d_call: NA
cdr3_nt: TGTGCCAGCAGGTTTGAGGGGGGCTACAATGAGCAGTTCTTC
cdr3_aa: CASRFEGGYNEQFF

clone_size: NA
cdr3_length: 15
v_call: TRBV27
j_call: TRBJ2-7
d_call: NA
cdr3_nt: TGTGCCAGCAGTTATACCCTCGCGGAATCCTACGAGCAGTACTTC
cdr3_aa: CASSYTLAESYEQYF

clone_size: NA
cdr3_length: 11
v_call: TRBV5-6
j_call: TRBJ2-3
d_call: NA
cdr3_nt: TGTGCCAGCAGTTCAGCTGATACGCAGTATTTT
cdr3_aa: CASSSADTQYF